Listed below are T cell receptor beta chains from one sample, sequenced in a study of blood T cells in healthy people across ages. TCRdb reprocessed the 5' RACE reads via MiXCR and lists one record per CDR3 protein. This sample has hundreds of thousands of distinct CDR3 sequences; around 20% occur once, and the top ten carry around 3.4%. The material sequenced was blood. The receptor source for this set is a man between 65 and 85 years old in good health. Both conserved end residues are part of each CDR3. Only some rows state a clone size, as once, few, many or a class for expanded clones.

CAGSDRPFSGANVLTF TRBJ2-6 TRBV6-1 NA
CASSRSQGPGNQPQHF TRBJ1-5 TRBV18 few
CASTNLRLTSTDTQYF TRBJ2-3 TRBV6-5 NA
CASSLTGTTGELFF TRBJ2-2 TRBV6-5 many
CSARTGQRETQYF TRBJ2-5 TRBV20-1 NA
CASSKQQGLETQYF TRBJ2-5 TRBV5-1 NA
CASTPGGNYGYTF TRBJ1-2 TRBV6-5 NA
CASSGARETQYF TRBJ2-5 TRBV19 NA
CASSLRFRDNGQFF TRBJ2-1 TRBV27 NA
CASSLSSAGTYNEQFF TRBJ2-1 TRBV27 NA
CATNLAKNIQYF TRBJ2-4 TRBV6-1 NA
CASSPRDTLDTQYF TRBJ2-3 TRBV3-1 few
CASSRTGGLKETQYF TRBJ2-5 TRBV5-6 few
CSATPRGTTPGTQHF TRBJ2-5 TRBV20-1 NA
CSAKIYRGRREKLFF TRBJ1-4 TRBV20-1 NA
CSVGSGSTYEQYF TRBJ2-7 TRBV29-1 few